Below, 14 T cell receptor beta chains from the same sample are listed, as sequenced in a study of CD8 T cells in ankylosing spondylitis. Findings of the study overall: Blood of patients with ankylosing spondylitis appeared to be characterized by a TCR beta motif of about 8 highly homologous variants.

These receptors are not linked to any known antigen. TCRdb independently ran MiXCR on the 5' RACE reads; one entry per CDR3 protein. Here the sample spans around 130,000 distinct CDR3 sequences, 17% being singletons. Material for sequencing was blood, either unsorted or a sorted T cell fraction (not recorded which). These receptor sequences come from a male donor with ankylosing spondylitis.

The genes are TRBV28 and TRBJ2-3; the D is unclear. The CDR3 length is 12 residues. Germline CDR1 reads MDHEN; CDR2 reads SYDVKM. V dropped 6 bases and J dropped 2 bases, with 6 bases sitting between them. CDR3 DNA sequence: TGTGCCAGCAGAAGGGTCACAGATACGCAGTATTTT. Translation gives CASRRVTDTQYF.

The chain's CDR3 is CASNLLAGRYNEQFF. The CDR3 DNA is TGTGCCAGCAACCTATTAGCGGGAAGATACAATGAGCAGTTCTTC. This chain links TRBV7-2 with TRBJ2-1; the match to TRBD2 covers 8 bases. V trimming: 7 bases; J trimming: 4 bases; junction bases outside the gene matches: 9. The germline V gene encodes CDR1 SGHTA and CDR2 FQGNSA. The CDR3 has 15 residues.

A single count supports this clonotype. This rearrangement joins TRBV13 to TRBJ1-6; 7 positions agree with TRBD1. This CDR3 is 15 amino acids long. Germline V gene data show CDR1 as PRHDT and CDR2 as FYEKMQ (reference sequence). J was trimmed by 1 base and V by 5 bases; bases with no gene match: 2. CDR3 loop: CASSPGGSYNSPLHF. The CDR3 nucleotides are TGTGCCAGCAGCCCAGGGGGGTCCTATAATTCACCCCTCCACTTT.

This clonotype was seen only a few times. At one boundary the junction diverges from the germline segment, which might be a read error. The chain combines TRBV9 with TRBJ2-7; D unclear. The CDR3 length is 14 residues. The V gene's germline CDR1 is SGDLS and CDR2 YYNGEE. The CDR3 spells CASSDGRLGYKQYF. The CDR3 DNA sequence: TGTGCCAGCAGCGACGGCCGACTGGGCTACAAGCAGTACTTC.

This clonotype was counted between two and nine times. J is TRBJ2-1 and V is TRBV20-1, with 8 bases lining up with TRBD2. Germline V gives CDR1 DFQATT, CDR2 SNEGSKA (reference sequence). CDR3 length equals 15 residues. V trimming: 0 bases; J trimming: 2 bases; junction bases outside the gene matches: 3. CDR3 protein: CSARDELAAYNEQFF. Here the CDR3 DNA reads TGCAGTGCTAGAGATGAACTAGCGGCCTACAATGAGCAGTTCTTC.

The chain recombines TRBV3-1 with TRBJ2-5; D possibly corresponds to TRBD2 (7 bases). The CDR3 is 16 amino acids. Looked up from germline, CDR1 is LGHDT and CDR2 is YNNKEL (reference sequence). The germline V and J ends were trimmed by 1 base and 1 base, with 13 bases remaining between them. DNA for the CDR3: TGTGCCAGCAGCCAAGGGGGGGGGCCCTTCCAAGAGACCCAGTACTTC. Translating gives CASSQGGGPFQETQYF.

This chain uses TRBV7-6 with TRBJ2-1; 12 bases match TRBD2. The germline V gene encodes CDR1 SGHVS and CDR2 FNYEAQ. The length of the CDR3 is 19 residues. Unmatched junction bases numbered 9, after V lost 0 bases and J lost 3 bases. The CDR3 DNA reads as TGTGCCAGCAGCTTAGCGACCGGACTAGCGGGAATTCACTACAATGAGCAGTTCTTC. Translating gives CASSLATGLAGIHYNEQFF.

The chain joins TRBV27 to TRBJ2-3; TRBD2 matches at 8 bases. With V trimmed by 7 bases and J by 5 bases, 8 bases remained unmatched. Germline CDR1 reads MNHEY; CDR2 reads SMNVEV (reference sequence). The CDR3 extends over 14 amino acids. The CDR3 DNA follows: TGTGCCAGCACTCGGGGACTAGTTGGAGATACGCAGTATTTT. Translation: CASTRGLVGDTQYF.

The chain couples TRBV7-2 to TRBJ2-7, with 9 positions matching TRBD1. Germline loops: CDR1 SGHTA, CDR2 FQGNSA. The CDR3 is 16 residues long. V gave up 1 base and J gave up 1 base; unmatched junction bases: 5. In nucleotides, the CDR3 is TGTGCCAGCAGCTTAGTCTCCGGGACAGGGTCCTACGAGCAGTACTTC. It yields the protein CASSLVSGTGSYEQYF. The full variable domain, its missing parts supplied by reference TRBV7-2 and TRBJ2-7, is GAGVSQSPSNKVTEKGKDVELRCDPISGHTALYWYRQSLGQGLEFLIYFQGNSAPDKSGLPSDRFSAERTGGSVSTLTIQRTQQEDSAVYLCASSLVSGTGSYEQYFGPGTRLTVT.

This chain uses TRBV12-3 or TRBV12-4 with TRBJ2-1, with 15 positions matching TRBD2. This CDR3 comprises 18 residues. Trimming took 4 bases from V and 8 from J; bases not matched to a gene: 12. CDR3 nucleotide sequence: TGTGCCAGCAGTTCCCGGACTAGCGGGAGGGCCAGTTTCTATGAGCAGTTCTTC. Its protein is CASSSRTSGRASFYEQFF.

There are many counts of this clonotype. V and J are TRBV12-3 or TRBV12-4 and TRBJ2-1; D possibly matches TRBD1 or TRBD2 (5 bases each). CDR3 size: 13 residues. The V gene lost 7 bases and the J gene lost 3 bases, with 10 bases spanning the gap. This CDR3 reads CASNTGRYNEQFF. The CDR3 region has the DNA TGTGCCAGCAACACGGGACGCTACAATGAGCAGTTCTTC.

The chain has TRBV9 and TRBJ1-2; D may be TRBD1 (5 bases). The germline V gene encodes CDR1 SGDLS and CDR2 YYNGEE. The V end was cut by 0 bases, the J end by 0 bases, with 9 bases between. CDR3 length: 15 residues. CDR3 in DNA: TGTGCCAGCAGCGTAGTACCAGGGTCTAACTATGGCTACACCTTC. This gives the protein CASSVVPGSNYGYTF.

This sequence joins TRBV24-1 and TRBJ2-3; tentative D call: TRBD1 (5 bases). The germline V gene encodes CDR1 KGHDR and CDR2 SFDVKD. V gave up 3 bases and J gave up 3 bases, with 9 bases separating them. The CDR3 is 14 residues long. The CDR3 loop reads CATSDRQGTDTQYF. CDR3 nucleotide sequence: TGTGCCACCAGTGATAGGCAGGGTACAGATACGCAGTATTTT.

Concerning this clonotype: The junction differs from germline at one of its ends, possibly a read error. The chain employs TRBV5-6 and TRBJ2-7; D not resolved. Germline V gives CDR1 SGHDT, CDR2 YYEEEE. This CDR3 region has 13 residues. CDR3: CASSLPDSTDDCF. The DNA for the CDR3 is TGTGCCAGCAGCTTGCCAGACTCGACCGACGATTGCTTC. Looking up the rest from reference TRBV5-6 and TRBJ2-7 gives the full variable domain: DAGVTQSPTHLIKTRGQQVTLRCSPKSGHDTVSWYQQALGQGPQFIFQYYEEEERQRGNFPDRFSGHQFPNYSSELNVNALLLGDSALYLCASSLPDSTDDCFGPGTRLTVT.